The sequence of this TCR beta chain was determined in a study of shared clonotypes between healthy human individuals. Study details: Those who served as donors were a couple of women and three men between the ages of 18 and 49. For every donor, three CD4 naive, three CD4 memory, two CD8 naive and one CD8 memory plates were used.

The assay ran at deep level. Data came from immunoSEQ multiplex PCR; TCRdb stores just in-frame clones and leaves some out. The table includes a few hundred thousand clones, around two thirds detected once. Investigators divided CD4+ cells into CD45RA+ naive and CD45RA-negative memory subsets. This CDR3 region has 16 residues. CDR1 SGHNT and CDR2 YENEEA come from the germline V gene. V was shortened by 0 bases and J by 0 bases, with 10 bases between the two germline ends. The chain links TRBV11-3 to TRBJ2-3, with D possibly being TRBD1 or TRBD2 (5 bases each). The sequence was obtained from a man between 25 and 39 years old in good health. Source material: memory CD4+ T cells sorted from blood. Specified subset: CD45RA-negative fraction. CDR3 sequence (DNA): TGTGCCAGCAGCTTAGAACCCGGGGCGAGCACAGATACGCAGTATTTT. Translating it yields CASSLEPGASTDTQYF.